This T cell receptor (beta chain) was recorded in a study of response to subunit inactivated influenza vaccine. This clonotype was recorded a few times. TCRdb re-called the RT-PCR reads through MiXCR, storing one row per CDR3 protein. This table holds just under 550,000 distinct CDR3 sequences, under 25% found once. These data are also associated with another study on T cells expressing NK-cell markers. From that paper: 5'RACE template switching with UMIs produced the TCR beta cDNA. The TCR beta repertoires originated in sorted CD3+CD56+NKG2C+, CD3+CD56+NKG2C- and CD3+CD56-NKG2C+ T cells. Seven HCMV-seropositive donors and one seronegative donor made up the eight sequenced donors. The sorts in several experiments were restricted to alpha-beta TCR T cells by an anti-gamma-delta TCR antibody. Over 5 donors carried dominant NKG2C+ clonotypes that made up about 1.0-7.0% of their CD8+ T cells.

The receptor was isolated from a man aged 50 to 59 who received an inactivated influenza vaccine. The material sequenced was CD4+ T cells sorted from PBMCs, taken roughly 12 days after vaccination.

Here the CDR3 reads CSARAPSGTEQFF. The CDR3 coding sequence is TGCAGTGCTAGAGCCCCTAGCGGGACCGAGCAGTTCTTC. This rearrangement joins TRBV20-1 to TRBJ2-1; 9 positions match TRBD2. The length of the CDR3 is 13 residues. Germline V lookup: CDR1 DFQATT, CDR2 SNEGSKA (reference sequence). The V and J ends lost 1 base and 10 bases, in that order; junction bases with no gene match: 5.